This T cell receptor (beta chain) was obtained from a study of blood T cell repertoires in COVID-19. The overall study: Collection of acute and convalescent COVID-19 samples took place in the United States, Italy and Spain. Nucleic acid was either cDNA or gDNA, and it came from T cells, B-cell-depleted T cells, or PBMCs.

Trimming stripped 3 bases from V and 0 bases from J, with 12 bases between. The V gene's germline CDR1 is SGHTA and CDR2 FQGTGA. This CDR3 has 15 residues. Per the study methods: Reference gene primer amplification in the assay estimated nucleated cell counts. Produced via immunoSEQ multiplex PCR; TCRdb's table is partial and in-frame only. V and J calls and clone size come straight from that table; D and trimming were deduced from the DNA. The sample lists about 220,000 clones, about 79% seen once, with roughly 10% in the top ten. The receptor's source is a man aged 50-59 years with active or convalescent COVID-19. The chain couples TRBV7-3 to TRBJ2-7; no clear D gene. The material sequenced was peripheral blood. This chain's CDR3 is CASSLRPKPSYEQYF. CDR3 in DNA: TGTGCCAGCAGCTTGCGTCCGAAACCCTCCTACGAGCAGTACTTC.